In its sample, the clone carrying this T cell receptor beta chain ranks as medium-sized. The data were obtained in a study of blood T cell repertoires in COVID-19. Study-level background: Collection of acute and convalescent COVID-19 samples took place in the United States, Italy and Spain. The cDNA or gDNA used as material had been derived from T cells, B-cell-depleted T cells, or PBMCs.

Per the study methods: Counts of nucleated cells, estimated from reference gene primer amplification, were obtained. Using immunoSEQ multiplex PCR, the repertoire was profiled, and TCRdb retains in-frame clones only, with some absent. V, J and clone size derive from that table, while D and trimming were established from the DNA sequence. The sample has about 87,000 clones, more than 85% seen once. V trimming: 5 bases; J trimming: 0 bases; junction bases outside the gene matches: 6. This CDR3 contains 15 residues. Germline-derived CDR1 and CDR2 are LGHDT and YNNKEL (reference sequence). This clonotype was obtained from a middle-aged man with acute or convalescent COVID-19. J is TRBJ1-2 and V is TRBV3-1 (or the pseudogene TRBV3-2), with 7 bases aligning to TRBD1. Sample: peripheral blood. The DNA for the CDR3 is TGTGCCAGCAGCAACAGGGGCCTGTCTAACTATGGCTACACCTTC. Its protein product is CASSNRGLSNYGYTF.